These T cell receptor beta chains were read from a single sample in a study of T cell responses to AZD1222 COVID-19 vaccine. Clones were sequenced by immunoSEQ multiplex PCR, and TCRdb holds only the in-frame ones, with some missing. The data contain 90,000 to 120,000 clones, 89% of them seen just once; the ten biggest clones take up 3.1%. The sample consisted of peripheral blood, taken on day 0 of MenACWY control vaccination. The receptors were gathered from an adult in good health. The CDR3 runs from the conserved cysteine through the conserved F or W. Each record gives: V gene, D gene, CDR3 protein. A D gene is named only where the DNA matches it firmly.

V gene: TRBV10-3; D gene: .; CDR3 protein: CAISESRENYGYTF
V gene: TRBV6-5; D gene: .; CDR3 protein: CASGDGDEQFF
V gene: TRBV20-1; D gene: .; CDR3 protein: CSASHTGRSEKLFF
V gene: TRBV28; D gene: .; CDR3 protein: CASSLGQSATNEKLFF
V gene: TRBV7-2; D gene: .; CDR3 protein: CASSLSRWGDEQFF
V gene: TRBV7-9; D gene: .; CDR3 protein: CASSRPHREGYTF
V gene: TRBV28; D gene: .; CDR3 protein: CASSSADSGNTIYF
V gene: TRBV30; D gene: TRBD2; CDR3 protein: CAWAEGLAYTDTQYF
V gene: TRBV5-1; D gene: .; CDR3 protein: CASSLGGSFAGELFF
V gene: TRBV28; D gene: TRBD2; CDR3 protein: CASSLPGGAGETQYF
V gene: TRBV3-1/TRBV3-2; D gene: .; CDR3 protein: CASSPSSDLWEQYF
V gene: TRBV4-2; D gene: .; CDR3 protein: CASSRDTAVVGNTIYF
V gene: TRBV5-4; D gene: .; CDR3 protein: CASSFLPDRTYEQYF
V gene: TRBV7-3; D gene: .; CDR3 protein: CASSSDSGTEAFF
V gene: TRBV9; D gene: .; CDR3 protein: CASSVVSANTEAFF
V gene: TRBV4-2; D gene: .; CDR3 protein: CASSRERAEYGYTF
V gene: TRBV27; D gene: .; CDR3 protein: CASSRNVDSGNTIYF
V gene: TRBV28; D gene: TRBD1; CDR3 protein: CASTGTGGSNSPLHF
V gene: TRBV6-5; D gene: TRBD1; CDR3 protein: CASSYLRTGGQPQHF
V gene: TRBV30; D gene: .; CDR3 protein: CAWSVVSTEAFF
V gene: TRBV24-1; D gene: TRBD2; CDR3 protein: CATSDPRGGGSTDTQYF
V gene: TRBV11-2; D gene: .; CDR3 protein: CASSAGVVGNTIYF
V gene: TRBV5-1; D gene: .; CDR3 protein: CASSKKDGYGYTF
V gene: TRBV4-3; D gene: .; CDR3 protein: CASSQEGVSYNEQFF
V gene: TRBV11-2; D gene: .; CDR3 protein: CASTPRGTTDTQYF
V gene: TRBV19; D gene: .; CDR3 protein: CASTGLGGTVYGYTF
V gene: TRBV20-1; D gene: .; CDR3 protein: CSVAVLGKLFF
V gene: TRBV11-2; D gene: TRBD2; CDR3 protein: CASSPRRPGLAAQETQYF
V gene: TRBV5-1; D gene: .; CDR3 protein: CASSPSQGNTEAFF
V gene: TRBV12-1; D gene: .; CDR3 protein: CASSFGDGQGFELFF
V gene: TRBV11-2; D gene: .; CDR3 protein: CASSLEVGGYEQYF
V gene: TRBV7-9; D gene: .; CDR3 protein: CASSPEDSEQFF
V gene: TRBV29-1; D gene: .; CDR3 protein: CSVERLNTEAFF
V gene: TRBV30; D gene: .; CDR3 protein: CALGQTNSGNTIYF
V gene: TRBV7-6; D gene: .; CDR3 protein: CASSLKGNTGNTIYF
V gene: TRBV7-9; D gene: TRBD2; CDR3 protein: CASSQTSGGDTDTQYF
V gene: TRBV6-4; D gene: .; CDR3 protein: CAAGGTEAFF
V gene: TRBV2; D gene: .; CDR3 protein: CASSEAVDTQYF
V gene: TRBV6-1; D gene: .; CDR3 protein: CASSEKWVQIYGYTF
V gene: TRBV6-5; D gene: .; CDR3 protein: CASSLQGIPRETQYF
V gene: TRBV3-1/TRBV3-2; D gene: .; CDR3 protein: CASSPTEQEQYF
V gene: TRBV2; D gene: .; CDR3 protein: CASSERSGSRGEQYF
V gene: TRBV5-1; D gene: TRBD2; CDR3 protein: CASSLAPSGGQTQYF
V gene: TRBV9; D gene: .; CDR3 protein: CASSEGGQLSNQPQHF
V gene: TRBV30; D gene: TRBD2; CDR3 protein: CAWSGLAEETQYF
V gene: TRBV6-5; D gene: .; CDR3 protein: CASSLGRAINTEAFF
V gene: TRBV2; D gene: .; CDR3 protein: CASAKGANHNEQFF
V gene: TRBV15; D gene: TRBD1; CDR3 protein: CATGGQGEQPQHF
V gene: TRBV2; D gene: TRBD1; CDR3 protein: CASNYRGRDEQFF
V gene: TRBV7-9; D gene: .; CDR3 protein: CASSLDDSYTGELFF
V gene: TRBV5-1; D gene: .; CDR3 protein: CASSLPDGLSETQYF
V gene: TRBV9; D gene: .; CDR3 protein: CASSEGPGGARGDGYTF
V gene: TRBV12-5; D gene: .; CDR3 protein: CASGFSGSSYNSPLHF